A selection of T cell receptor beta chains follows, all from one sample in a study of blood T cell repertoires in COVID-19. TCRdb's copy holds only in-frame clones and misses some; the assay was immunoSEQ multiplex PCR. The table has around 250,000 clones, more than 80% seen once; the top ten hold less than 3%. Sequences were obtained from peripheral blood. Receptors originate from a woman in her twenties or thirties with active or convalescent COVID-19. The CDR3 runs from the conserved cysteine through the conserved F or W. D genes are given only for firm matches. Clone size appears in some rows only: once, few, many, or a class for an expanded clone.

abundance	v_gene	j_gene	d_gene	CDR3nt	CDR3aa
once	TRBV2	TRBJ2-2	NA	TGTGCCAGCCGCAGGGATAATACCGGGGAGCTGTTTTTT	CASRRDNTGELFF
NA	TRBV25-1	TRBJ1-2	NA	TGTGCCAGCAGTTCACATGGGGGCAGGGGCTACTATGGCTACACCTTC	CASSSHGGRGYYGYTF
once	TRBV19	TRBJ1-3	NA	TGTGCCAGTAGTATACGGGGTGAGCATTCGGGTGCCACCATATATTTT	CASSIRGEHSGATIYF
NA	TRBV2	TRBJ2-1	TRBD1	TGTGCCAGCAAGGGGCTCCGACCGGGACAGGGGGCCTACAATGAGCAGTTCTTC	CASKGLRPGQGAYNEQFF
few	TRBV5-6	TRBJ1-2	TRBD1	TGTGCCAGCAGCTTGGAAAGGTGGACAGGGAAGATCTATGGCTACACCTTC	CASSLERWTGKIYGYTF
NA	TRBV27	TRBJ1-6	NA	TGTGCCAGCAGCGCAGGGCTTAATTCACCCCTCCACTTT	CASSAGLNSPLHF
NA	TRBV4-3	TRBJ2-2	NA	TGCGCCAGCAGCCAAGGAAGGGGAAGGGGTATTAACGGCGGGGAGCTGTTTTTT	CASSQGRGRGINGGELFF
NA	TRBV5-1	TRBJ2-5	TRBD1	TGCGCCAGCAGCTACGGACAGGGGTGGTTGGAGACCCAGTACTTC	CASSYGQGWLETQYF
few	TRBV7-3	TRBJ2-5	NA	TGTGCCAGCAGCCCCACTGGGCTCCAAGAGACCCAGTACTTC	CASSPTGLQETQYF
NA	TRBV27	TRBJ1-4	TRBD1	TGTGCCAGCAGTTCCACAGGGGGCCGACTGTTTTTT	CASSSTGGRLFF
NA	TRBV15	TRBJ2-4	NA	TGTGCCACCAGCAGAGGGCAGGGGACGGTGAACATTCAGTACTTC	CATSRGQGTVNIQYF
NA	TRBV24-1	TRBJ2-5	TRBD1	TGTGCCACCAGTGATCCTCCAGGGGGCAAAGAAGGGGAGACCCAGTACTTC	CATSDPPGGKEGETQYF
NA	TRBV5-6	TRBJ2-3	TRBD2	TGTGCCAGCAGCCGAGGTCTAGCGGGGGGGCAAAATACGCAGTATTTT	CASSRGLAGGQNTQYF
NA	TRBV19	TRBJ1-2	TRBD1	TGTGCCAGTAGGAGGGGGCAGACCTCTAACTATGGCTACACCTTC	CASRRGQTSNYGYTF
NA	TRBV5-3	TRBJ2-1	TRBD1	TGTGCCAGAAGCCTGACGCAGGGGGGACAGGGTATTTACAATGAGCAGTTCTTC	CARSLTQGGQGIYNEQFF
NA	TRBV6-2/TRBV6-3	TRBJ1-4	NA	TGTGCCAGCAGTTCTCCCTCAGACGGTGGAGTCGGAAAACTGTTTTTT	CASSSPSDGGVGKLFF
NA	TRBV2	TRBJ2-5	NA	TGTGCCAGCGGGGTGACTAGTAAGGGGCTCCAAGAGACCCAGTACTTC	CASGVTSKGLQETQYF
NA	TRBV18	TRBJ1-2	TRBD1	TGTGCCAGCTCACCAGTGGACAGGGAGTATGGCTACACCTTC	CASSPVDREYGYTF
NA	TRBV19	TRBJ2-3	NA	TGTGCCAGTAGTATAGATAGCCGGATTCGCACAGATACGCAGTATTTT	CASSIDSRIRTDTQYF
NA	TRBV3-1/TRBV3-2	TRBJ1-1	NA	TGTGCCAGCAGCCCCAGGGGTCTTGAAGCTTTCTTT	CASSPRGLEAFF
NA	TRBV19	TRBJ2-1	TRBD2	TGTGCCAGTACCCCCGGAACTAGCGGGGTTAATGAGCAGTTCTTC	CASTPGTSGVNEQFF
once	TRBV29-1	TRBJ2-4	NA	TGCAGCGTTTCACTAGTAAAGTTGAACATTCAGTACTTC	CSVSLVKLNIQYF
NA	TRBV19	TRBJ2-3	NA	TGTGCCAGTAGTTCCAACACAGGGGATACGCAGTATTTT	CASSSNTGDTQYF
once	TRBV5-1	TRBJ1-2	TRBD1	TGCGCCAGCAGCTATACAGGGGGCCGGGGCTACACCTTC	CASSYTGGRGYTF
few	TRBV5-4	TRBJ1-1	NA	TGTGCCAGCAGCTTAGGGACCGGGGGGTTGAACACTGAAGCTTTCTTT	CASSLGTGGLNTEAFF
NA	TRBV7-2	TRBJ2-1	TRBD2	TGTGCCAGCAGCCTACGGACTAGCGGGTACAATGAGCAGTTCTTC	CASSLRTSGYNEQFF
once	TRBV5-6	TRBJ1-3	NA	TGTGCCAGCAGCTTGGCCACCCTAAGCTCTGGAAACACCATATATTTT	CASSLATLSSGNTIYF
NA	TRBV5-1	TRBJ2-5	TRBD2	TGCGCCAGCAGCTCTAGCGGGGGGGCCGGGGAGACCCAGTACTTC	CASSSSGGAGETQYF
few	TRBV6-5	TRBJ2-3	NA	TGTGCCAGCAACCGACAGCCCACAGATACGCAGTATTTT	CASNRQPTDTQYF
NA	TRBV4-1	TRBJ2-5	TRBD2	TGCGCCAGCAGCCAAGGGGGACTAGCGGGGGGTCAAGAGACCCAGTACTTC	CASSQGGLAGGQETQYF
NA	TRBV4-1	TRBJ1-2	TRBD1	TGCGCCAGCAGTTCAGGGGGCGGAGACTATGGCTACACCTTC	CASSSGGGDYGYTF
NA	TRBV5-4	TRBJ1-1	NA	TGTGCCAGCAGCTTGGGACAGGAGATGAACACTGAAGCTTTCTTT	CASSLGQEMNTEAFF
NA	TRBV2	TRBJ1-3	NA	TGTGCCAGCAGTGAAGACCCCGGGGTTGGAAACACCATATATTTT	CASSEDPGVGNTIYF
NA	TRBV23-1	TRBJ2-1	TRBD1	TGCGCCAGCAGTCAATCAGAGGGGGACAGGCGTTGGAATGAGCAGTTCTTC	CASSQSEGDRRWNEQFF
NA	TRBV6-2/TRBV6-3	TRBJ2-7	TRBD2	TGTGCCAGCAGCTCTAGCGGGGGGCATTCCTACGAGCAGTACTTC	CASSSSGGHSYEQYF
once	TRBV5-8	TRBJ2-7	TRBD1	TGTGCCAGCAGGTCAAGACAGGGGGGAGTCTACGAGCAGTACTTC	CASRSRQGGVYEQYF
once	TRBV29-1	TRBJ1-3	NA	TGCAGCGTTGAAGGGGGAGGTATTGGAAACACCATATATTTT	CSVEGGGIGNTIYF
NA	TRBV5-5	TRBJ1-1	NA	TGTGCCAGCAGCCTAGACCTGAACACTGAAGCTTTCTTT	CASSLDLNTEAFF
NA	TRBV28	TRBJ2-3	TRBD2	TGTGCCAGCAGTTCAGCGTCTAGCGGGGGAAAGCAGTATTTT	CASSSASSGGKQYF
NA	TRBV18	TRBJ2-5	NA	TGTGCCAGCTCACAGGCAGGGGCGGAGACCCAGTACTTC	CASSQAGAETQYF
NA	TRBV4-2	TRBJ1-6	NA	TGTGCCAGCAGCCAAGATCGAAACCCCGGGGGTTCACCCCTCCACTTT	CASSQDRNPGGSPLHF
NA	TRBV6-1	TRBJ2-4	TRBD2	TGTGCCAGCAGTGATGGTTCTAGCGGGGGACCTAAAAACATTCAGTACTTC	CASSDGSSGGPKNIQYF
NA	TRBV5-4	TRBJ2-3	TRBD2	TGTGCCAGCAGCTCAGGGACTAGCGGGGGCCCAGATACGCAGTATTTT	CASSSGTSGGPDTQYF
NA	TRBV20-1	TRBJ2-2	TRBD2	TGCAGTGCTAGTAAGGGACTAGGACGGACCGGGGAGCTGTTTTTT	CSASKGLGRTGELFF
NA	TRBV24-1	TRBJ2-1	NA	TGTGCCACCAGTGAGTCTAGAGTTGACAATGAGCAGTTCTTC	CATSESRVDNEQFF
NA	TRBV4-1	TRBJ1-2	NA	TGCGCCAGCAGCCAAACAGGGACCCTTAACTATGGCTACACCTTC	CASSQTGTLNYGYTF
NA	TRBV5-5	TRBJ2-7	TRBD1	TGTGCCAGCAGCTTGACAGGGGGGGAGCAGTACTTC	CASSLTGGEQYF
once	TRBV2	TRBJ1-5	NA	TGTGCCAGCAGCCGACAGGCTATCAATCAGCCCCAGCATTTT	CASSRQAINQPQHF
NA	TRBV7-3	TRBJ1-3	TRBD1	TGTGCCATCGAATGGGCGGCCAGGGGGCGCGGAAACACCATATATTTT	CAIEWAARGRGNTIYF
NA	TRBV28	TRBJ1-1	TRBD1	TGTGCCAGCAGTCCTACAACAGGGGACACTGAAGCTTTCTTT	CASSPTTGDTEAFF
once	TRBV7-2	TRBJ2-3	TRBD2	TGTGCCAGCCGGAAACGGGGGGGCGTAGCAGATACGCAGTATTTT	CASRKRGGVADTQYF
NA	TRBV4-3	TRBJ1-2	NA	TGCGCCAGCAGCCAAGTCGTATGGGGAGGAGGGCTTAATAACTATGGCTACACCTTC	CASSQVVWGGGLNNYGYTF
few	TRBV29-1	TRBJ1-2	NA	TGCAGCGTAGTAACGGAACGGAGCCTCTATGGCTACACCTTC	CSVVTERSLYGYTF
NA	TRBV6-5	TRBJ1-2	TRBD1	TGTGCCAGCAGTTACTCGACAGGGAGTATTCGGGGCTACACCTTC	CASSYSTGSIRGYTF
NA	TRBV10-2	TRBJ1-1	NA	TGCGCCAGCACGGGGGGCCCAACGGAAGCTTTCTTT	CASTGGPTEAFF